Listed below are T cell receptor beta chains from one sample, sequenced in a study of CD8 T cells in ankylosing spondylitis. TCRdb independently ran MiXCR on the 5' RACE reads; one entry per CDR3 protein. The data contain 100,000 to 150,000 distinct CDR3 sequences, roughly 11% of them seen just once; the ten biggest clones take up less than 5%. The sequenced sample consisted of blood, either unsorted or a sorted T cell fraction (not recorded which). Receptor source: a female donor with ankylosing spondylitis or in good health (not recorded which). Each CDR3 is given with its conserved first and last residue. A D gene is named only where the DNA matches it firmly. Clone size appears in some rows only: once, few, many, or a class for an expanded clone.

>.|TRBV28|TRBJ1-2|.
CASSPLVDRRDGYTF
TGTGCCAGCAGTCCTCTAGTGGACAGAAGGGATGGCTACACCTTC
>TRBD2|TRBV25-1|TRBJ2-1|many
CASSEYDSGTSGKEQFF
TGTGCCAGCAGTGAATACGATTCCGGGACTAGCGGAAAAGAGCAGTTCTTC
>TRBD1|TRBV12-3/TRBV12-4|TRBJ2-7|few
CASSLTGSEQYF
TGTGCCAGCAGTCTGACAGGGAGCGAGCAGTACTTC
>TRBD1|TRBV15|TRBJ1-4|many
CARNTGGCEKLFF
TGTGCCAGGAATACAGGGGGCTGTGAAAAACTGTTTTTT
>.|TRBV7-7|TRBJ2-1|.
CASSLSTGSYNEQFF
TGTGCCAGCAGCCTATCAACAGGGTCGTACAATGAGCAGTTCTTC
>TRBD1|TRBV6-4|TRBJ1-1|many
CASSNPRQGVTEAFF
TGTGCCAGCAGTAACCCGCGACAGGGGGTTACTGAAGCTTTCTTT
>.|TRBV24-1|TRBJ2-2|.
CTTSDLRELFF
TGTACCACCAGTGACCTTCGGGAGCTGTTTTTT
>TRBD1|TRBV15|TRBJ1-1|.
CATSRDLAGGGTEAFF
TGTGCCACCAGCAGAGATCTCGCAGGGGGCGGCACTGAAGCTTTCTTT
>TRBD1|TRBV5-1|TRBJ1-2|many
CASSIGQGDGYTF
TGCGCCAGCAGCATCGGACAGGGGGATGGCTACACCTTC
>TRBD2|TRBV20-1|TRBJ2-5|many
CSARDKTLGGKTQYF
TGCAGTGCTAGAGATAAGACATTGGGGGGGAAGACCCAGTACTTC
>TRBD1|TRBV5-1|TRBJ1-1|many
CASSGGDRFSEAFF
TGCGCCAGCAGCGGGGGGGACAGGTTCTCTGAAGCTTTCTTT
>.|TRBV28|TRBJ2-7|.
CASSLAGTEQYF
TGTGCCAGCAGTTTAGCAGGGACCGAGCAGTACTTC
>.|TRBV28|TRBJ1-3|many
CASSSAGTYGNTIYF
TGTGCCAGCAGTTCCGCCGGGACTTACGGAAACACCATATATTTT
>TRBD1|TRBV18|TRBJ1-2|.
CASSPLRTGFDYGYTF
TGTGCCAGCTCACCACTTCGGACAGGGTTTGACTATGGCTACACCTTC
>.|TRBV21-1|TRBJ1-5|many
CASSKFRGLDQPQHF
TGTGCCAGCAGCAAATTTCGGGGGTTGGATCAGCCCCAGCATTTT
>.|TRBV20-1|TRBJ2-1|medium-sized
CSPMREFTGEQFF
TGCAGCCCTATGAGGGAGTTTACCGGTGAGCAGTTCTTC
>.|TRBV20-1|TRBJ1-5|many
CSARGDSNQPQHF
TGCAGTGCTAGAGGAGATAGCAATCAGCCCCAGCATTTT